This T cell receptor (beta chain) was obtained from a study of T cell responses to AZD1222 COVID-19 vaccine. Overall study findings and caveats: Two doses of AZD1222 preceded a rise in Spike-specific TCR breadth and depth.

As for this clone: Antigen specificity is unknown.

This CDR3 comprises 18 residues. CDR1 is SNHLY and CDR2 is FYNNEI in the germline V gene. V lost 3 bases to trimming and J lost 0 bases, with 20 bases between them. Method: immunoSEQ multiplex PCR; TCRdb's copy keeps in-frame clones and lacks some. The sample records 110,000 or so clones, 75% to 90% being singletons. The specimen was peripheral blood, collected on day 0 of AZD1222 vaccination. This chain links TRBV2 with TRBJ1-1; D is unresolved. The origin of this receptor is an adult in good health. The CDR3, as DNA: TGTGCCAGCAGTGACGGTGGGCTCCAAATCATGATGAACACTGAAGCTTTCTTT. Protein sequence: CASSDGGLQIMMNTEAFF.